This TCR beta chain appears in the sequencing data of a study of blood T cell repertoires in COVID-19. Study-level background: T cells, B-cell-depleted T cells, or PBMCs supplied cDNA or gDNA.

In the original processing: Estimation of nucleated cell counts relied on the amplification of reference gene primers. The table came from immunoSEQ multiplex PCR; TCRdb's copy has only in-frame clones and leaves some out. That table furnishes V, J and clone size, whereas the DNA furnished D and trimming. Of under 300,000 clones in the sample, 70% to 90% were seen once. Trimming removed 5 bases at V and 4 bases at J, with 9 bases between. CDR3 length: 13 amino acids. The germline gives CDR1 SGHAT, CDR2 FQNNGV. Sequencing was carried out using PBMCs or T cells enriched from blood (not recorded which). V is TRBV11-2 and J is TRBJ1-5; D gene ambiguous. The clonotype originates from a woman in her forties with acute COVID-19. The CDR3 sequence is CASSGGLNQPQHF. Here the CDR3 DNA reads TGTGCCAGCAGCGGAGGACTTAATCAGCCCCAGCATTTT.